A selection of T cell receptor beta chains follows, all from one sample in a study of response to subunit inactivated influenza vaccine. One entry per CDR3 protein results from TCRdb running MiXCR on the RT-PCR reads. The sample carries about 540,000 distinct CDR3 sequences, around a quarter recorded once. The sample also formed part of further work on T cells expressing NK-cell markers.

The source material was CD4+ T cells sorted from PBMCs, sampled approximately 13 days after vaccination. These receptors were obtained from a man over 45 who received an inactivated influenza vaccine. The CDR3 runs from the conserved cysteine through the conserved F or W. A D gene is named only where the DNA matches it firmly. Clone size is given for some rows only: seen once, a few or many times, or a class if the clone is expanded.

NA	TRBV11-2	NA	TRBJ2-3	CASRLRDSRLINTDTQYF	TGTGCCAGCAGACTCCGGGATAGTCGGTTGATCAACACAGATACGCAGTATTTT
NA	TRBV6-5	NA	TRBJ2-1	CASSYGLVSYNEQFF	TGTGCCAGCAGTTACGGCCTAGTATCCTACAATGAGCAGTTCTTC
NA	TRBV3-1	NA	TRBJ2-2	CASQIEVGELFF	TGTGCCAGTCAGATCGAGGTCGGGGAGCTGTTTTTT
TRBD1	TRBV30	few	TRBJ1-3	CAWKTRDSGGTIYF	TGTGCCTGGAAGACCCGGGACAGCGGGGGCACCATATATTTT
NA	TRBV5-1	once	TRBJ2-7	CASSIDYEQYF	TGCGCCAGCAGCATTGACTACGAGCAGTACTTC
NA	TRBV14	few	TRBJ1-2	CASSQVVGVSYGYTF	TGTGCCAGCAGCCAAGTCGTGGGGGTGAGCTATGGCTACACCTTC
NA	TRBV25-1	NA	TRBJ2-3	CAAGRSTDTQYF	TGTGCCGCGGGGAGAAGCACAGATACGCAGTATTTT
NA	TRBV9	NA	TRBJ1-1	CASSVSTTGLNTEAFF	TGTGCCAGCAGCGTTTCTACGACAGGTTTGAACACTGAAGCTTTCTTT
NA	TRBV7-8	few	TRBJ2-3	CASSPSPGGLAATDTQYF	TGTGCCAGCAGCCCATCCCCTGGGGGGCTAGCGGCCACAGATACGCAGTATTTT
NA	TRBV10-3	NA	TRBJ2-3	CAISLRDDTDTQYF	TGTGCCATCAGCTTACGGGACGACACAGATACGCAGTATTTT
NA	TRBV29-1	NA	TRBJ2-7	CSVGFSSYEQYF	TGCAGCGTTGGTTTCTCCTCCTACGAGCAGTACTTC
NA	TRBV6-5	few	TRBJ2-2	CASSYRPANTGELFF	TGTGCCAGCAGTTACAGACCCGCGAACACCGGGGAGCTGTTTTTT
TRBD2	TRBV20-1	NA	TRBJ2-7	CSARSDWEGKYEQYF	TGCAGTGCTAGGAGCGACTGGGAGGGAAAGTACGAGCAGTACTTC
TRBD1	TRBV12-3/TRBV12-4	NA	TRBJ2-7	CASTSTGGSGEQYF	TGTGCCAGCACCTCGACAGGGGGCTCGGGGGAGCAGTACTTC
NA	TRBV28	NA	TRBJ2-5	CASRKVGPHETQYF	TGTGCCAGCCGTAAGGTTGGGCCTCACGAGACCCAGTACTTC
NA	TRBV15	NA	TRBJ2-1	CATSYWGSNEQFF	TGTGCCACCAGCTATTGGGGGAGTAATGAGCAGTTCTTC
TRBD1	TRBV7-8	few	TRBJ2-7	CASTQVQGDGEQYF	TGTGCCAGCACCCAAGTCCAGGGGGATGGCGAGCAGTACTTC
NA	TRBV6-2/TRBV6-3	NA	TRBJ2-4	CASSPGPHPITPLAKNIQYF	TGTGCCAGCAGTCCGGGACCGCACCCCATTACACCTCTAGCCAAAAACATTCAGTACTTC
TRBD1	TRBV6-2/TRBV6-3	few	TRBJ1-1	CATINRGRVTEAFF	TGTGCCACCATCAACAGGGGGCGAGTAACTGAAGCTTTCTTT
TRBD1	TRBV7-2	few	TRBJ2-7	CASSRDSWYEQYF	TGTGCCAGCAGCCGGGACAGTTGGTACGAGCAGTACTTC
NA	TRBV11-2	few	TRBJ2-7	CATALGSSYEQYF	TGTGCCACAGCCCTTGGGAGCTCCTACGAGCAGTACTTC
NA	TRBV5-1	NA	TRBJ2-1	CASSLELDNEQFF	TGCGCCAGCAGCTTGGAGCTGGACAATGAGCAGTTCTTC
TRBD1	TRBV9	NA	TRBJ1-5	CASSPGTGLGNQPQHF	TGTGCCAGCAGCCCAGGGACAGGGTTGGGCAATCAGCCCCAGCATTTT
NA	TRBV3-1	few	TRBJ2-7	CASSQVGREQYF	TGTGCCAGCAGCCAAGTCGGGAGAGAGCAGTACTTC
NA	TRBV5-8	NA	TRBJ2-2	CASSFLLEAGELFF	TGTGCCAGCAGCTTCCTACTAGAGGCCGGGGAGCTGTTTTTT
NA	TRBV14	many	TRBJ2-7	CASSQGVVSYEQYF	TGTGCCAGCAGCCAAGGGGTGGTCTCCTACGAGCAGTACTTC
NA	TRBV20-1	few	TRBJ2-7	CSAFLSVRSYEQYF	TGCAGTGCATTCCTTAGCGTTAGATCCTACGAGCAGTACTTC
TRBD1	TRBV12-3/TRBV12-4	NA	TRBJ2-5	CASRGQGVGTQYF	TGTGCCAGCAGAGGACAGGGTGTGGGGACCCAGTACTTC
NA	TRBV4-2	NA	TRBJ1-3	CASSQDGTGRSGNTIYF	TGTGCCAGCAGCCAAGATGGAACAGGACGCTCTGGAAACACCATATATTTT
NA	TRBV20-1	many	TRBJ2-3	CSARVILAPTDTQYF	TGCAGTGCTAGAGTGATCCTAGCCCCGACAGATACGCAGTATTTT
NA	TRBV28	few	TRBJ1-1	CASSRPQGLGTEAFF	TGTGCCAGCAGTCGACCACAGGGATTGGGCACTGAAGCTTTCTTT
TRBD1	TRBV29-1	NA	TRBJ1-1	CSAKGQLNTEAFF	TGCAGCGCAAAGGGACAGTTAAACACTGAAGCTTTCTTT
TRBD1	TRBV9	NA	TRBJ1-2	CASGGYRGLNYGYTF	TGTGCCAGCGGTGGGTACAGGGGGCTAAACTATGGCTACACCTTC
TRBD1	TRBV20-1	NA	TRBJ1-5	CSASTGGAANQPQHF	TGCAGTGCTAGTACAGGGGGCGCGGCCAATCAGCCCCAGCATTTT
TRBD2	TRBV12-3/TRBV12-4	NA	TRBJ2-5	CASSTSGLAGGGTQYF	TGTGCCAGCAGTACCTCAGGCTTAGCGGGGGGCGGGACCCAGTACTTC
TRBD1	TRBV2	NA	TRBJ2-2	CATKGQGMIGELFF	TGTGCCACCAAGGGACAGGGAATGATCGGGGAGTTGTTTTTT
NA	TRBV11-2	many	TRBJ1-3	CASRTWESGNTIYF	TGTGCCAGCAGGACCTGGGAATCCGGAAACACCATATATTTT
TRBD1	TRBV6-1	many	TRBJ2-7	CASRGTGVSYEQYF	TGTGCCAGCAGGGGGACAGGGGTTTCCTACGAGCAGTACTTC
NA	TRBV25-1	few	TRBJ2-7	CASSVGWRLANNYEQYF	TGTGCCAGCAGTGTTGGTTGGCGGCTAGCGAACAACTACGAGCAGTACTTC
NA	TRBV5-1	NA	TRBJ2-5	CASSNQQGGETQYF	TGCGCCAGCAGCAACCAACAGGGTGGAGAGACCCAGTACTTC
NA	TRBV5-5	NA	TRBJ2-7	CASSRQAVSGNYEQYF	TGTGCCAGCAGCCGACAGGCCGTTAGCGGCAACTACGAGCAGTACTTC
NA	TRBV18	few	TRBJ2-3	CASSPRQTDTQYF	TGTGCCAGCTCACCAAGGCAGACAGATACGCAGTATTTT
NA	TRBV3-1	NA	TRBJ1-1	CASSRLMNTEAFF	TGTGCCAGCAGCCGCCTCATGAACACTGAAGCTTTCTTT